These T cell receptor beta chains were read from a single sample in a study of siplizumab effects on memory and regulatory T cells. Sequenced by immunoSEQ multiplex PCR; TCRdb stores in-frame clones only, minus some. The sample yields over 95,000 clones, approximately 92% seen once. The sample taken for sequencing was non-Treg CD4+ T cells sorted from blood. All receptors come from a human donor in good health. Each CDR3 is given with its conserved first and last residue. A D gene is named only where the DNA matches it firmly. Size is stated for part of the rows, as once, few or many counts, or as a class when the clone is expanded.

d_call	v_call	clone_size	j_call	cdr3_nt	cdr3_aa
.	TRBV4-3	.	TRBJ2-7	TGCGCCAGCAGCCAAGATCGTTTTTCGTGGCAGTACTTC	CASSQDRFSWQYF
.	TRBV9	.	TRBJ2-6	TGTGCCAGCAGCGTACTGACAGTTGGGGCCAACGTCCTGACTTTC	CASSVLTVGANVLTF
TRBD2	TRBV5-4	.	TRBJ2-1	TGTGCCAGCAGGGCTAGCGGGGGGGCTGTTCGTGAGCAGTTCTTC	CASRASGGAVREQFF
.	TRBV4-2	.	TRBJ2-3	TGTGCCAGCAGCCAAGAGAGAGTGCGGGCTACGCAGTATTTT	CASSQERVRATQYF
TRBD1	TRBV5-1	.	TRBJ1-3	TGCGCCAGCCGACCGGGACAGGGCCACACCATATATTTT	CASRPGQGHTIYF
TRBD1	TRBV9	.	TRBJ2-3	TGTGCCAGCAGCGCCCGACGGACAGGGGGAACAGATACGCAGTATTTT	CASSARRTGGTDTQYF
TRBD1	TRBV28	.	TRBJ2-3	TGTGCCAGCAGTCAAGGACAGGGAAGGGATACGCAGTATTTT	CASSQGQGRDTQYF
.	TRBV6-6	.	TRBJ1-5	TGTGCCAGCAGTTACGCGACATTTTCAATCATCCAGCCCCAGCATTTT	CASSYATFSIIQPQHF
TRBD1	TRBV5-1	.	TRBJ1-4	TGCGCCAGCAGCCTAATCTCCTTCGGGACAGGGAATGAAAAACTGTTTTTT	CASSLISFGTGNEKLFF
.	TRBV19	.	TRBJ1-2	TGTGCCAGTTCCGGGACCGGCGGGTATGGCTACACCTTC	CASSGTGGYGYTF
.	TRBV18	once	TRBJ2-7	TGTGCCAGCTCCCCCGGGACCCGGGGCTCCTACGAGCAGTACTTC	CASSPGTRGSYEQYF
.	TRBV19	.	TRBJ1-2	TGTGCCAGTAGTATGGGGGCTCGTAACTATGGCTACACCTTC	CASSMGARNYGYTF
TRBD1	TRBV7-2	.	TRBJ2-3	TGTGCCAGCAGCCCCCGACAGGGTTTGCAGTATTTT	CASSPRQGLQYF
TRBD2	TRBV11-2	.	TRBJ2-3	TGTGCCAGCAGCCTGGGCAGCGGGGGGCATTTTAGCACAGATACGCAGTATTTT	CASSLGSGGHFSTDTQYF
.	TRBV7-2	.	TRBJ2-2	TGTGCCAGCAGCTTATCCGGGGAGCTGTTTTTT	CASSLSGELFF
TRBD2	TRBV5-4	.	TRBJ2-5	TGTGCCAGCAGCCCCAGCGGGGGAGCAGAGACCCAGTACTTC	CASSPSGGAETQYF
TRBD1	TRBV5-1	.	TRBJ2-7	TGCGCCAGCAGCGGACAGGGGAACTACGAGCAGTACTTC	CASSGQGNYEQYF
TRBD2	TRBV11-2	once	TRBJ2-3	TGTGCCAGCAGCTTGATGGACTTCGGGGGGGGCACAGATACGCAGTATTTT	CASSLMDFGGGTDTQYF
.	TRBV7-3	.	TRBJ2-7	TGTGCCAGCAGCCTGGTCCGGGACCAAAACGAGCAGTACTTC	CASSLVRDQNEQYF
TRBD2	TRBV19	.	TRBJ2-5	TGTGCCAGTAGAAGGACTAGCGGGGGGGCGGAGACCCAGTACTTC	CASRRTSGGAETQYF
.	TRBV7-9	.	TRBJ1-3	TGTGCCAGCAGCTTAGGGAGCTCTGGAAACACCATATATTTT	CASSLGSSGNTIYF
.	TRBV2	.	TRBJ2-1	TGTGCCAGCGGTCGAGACAGCAGCTCCTACAATGAGCAGTTCTTC	CASGRDSSSYNEQFF
.	TRBV7-3	.	TRBJ2-3	TGTGCCAGCAGCCCCGGGGACACTTCCACAGATACGCAGTATTTT	CASSPGDTSTDTQYF
.	TRBV6-4	once	TRBJ2-7	TGTGCCAGCAGTGACCCCGCCCGAAGGGGGTACGAGCAGTACTTC	CASSDPARRGYEQYF
.	TRBV7-2	.	TRBJ2-3	TGTGCCAGCAGCTGGGCCGGGTTAGATACGCAGTATTTT	CASSWAGLDTQYF
.	TRBV6-5	.	TRBJ2-3	TGTGCCAGCAGTTACTCGACGGGCGGGACCACAGATACGCAGTATTTT	CASSYSTGGTTDTQYF
.	TRBV9	.	TRBJ2-5	TGTGCCAGCAGCGTATTAGGGCAAGAGACCCAGTACTTC	CASSVLGQETQYF
.	TRBV5-5	.	TRBJ1-5	TGTGCCAGCAGCTTGCTGCGGACAACCCAAGGGCCCCAGCATTTT	CASSLLRTTQGPQHF
TRBD2	TRBV11-2	few	TRBJ2-3	TGTGCCAGCAGGGGTGTACGGCGGGGGAGCACAGATACGCAGTATTTT	CASRGVRRGSTDTQYF
.	TRBV27	once	TRBJ2-3	TGTGCCAGCAGTTTAGTCCCCACGGCAGGTACCTCCCCCTATACGCAGTATTTT	CASSLVPTAGTSPYTQYF
.	TRBV5-1	.	TRBJ2-3	TGCGCCAGCAGCTCGACTATCCCACAGAGCACAGATACGCAGTATTTT	CASSSTIPQSTDTQYF
TRBD1	TRBV25-1	.	TRBJ1-2	TGTGCCAGCAGTGAAACAGGGGTGGGCTACACCTTC	CASSETGVGYTF
.	TRBV5-1	once	TRBJ1-1	TGCGCCAGCAGCTTTTCCGTCTACACTGAAGCTTTCTTT	CASSFSVYTEAFF
.	TRBV28	.	TRBJ1-2	TGTGCCAGCAGTTTAAACAGGGTAGGCTACACCTTC	CASSLNRVGYTF
.	TRBV7-3	.	TRBJ1-5	TGTGCCAGCAGCCCCCAAAGAGATCAGCCCCAGCATTTT	CASSPQRDQPQHF
.	TRBV4-1	.	TRBJ2-1	TGCGCCAGCAGCTCTATTACTAGAGATTCCTACAATGAGCAGTTCTTC	CASSSITRDSYNEQFF
.	TRBV27	.	TRBJ1-5	TGTGCCAGCAGTTTCGGTGGAGGGGGGAGGAGCAATCAGCCCCAGCATTTT	CASSFGGGGRSNQPQHF
TRBD1	TRBV7-3	.	TRBJ1-2	TGTGCCAGCAGCTCTACAGGGGGAATTAACTATGGCTACACCTTC	CASSSTGGINYGYTF
.	TRBV6-6	.	TRBJ1-6	TGTGCCAGCAGTTACAGAACAGGCGATAATTCACCCCTCCACTTT	CASSYRTGDNSPLHF
.	TRBV19	.	TRBJ2-7	TGTGCCAGTAGTAGAATCGACAGCTACGAGCAGTACTTC	CASSRIDSYEQYF
.	TRBV6-6	.	TRBJ1-1	TGTGCCAGCAGTCCCGGACAGTTGAACACTGAAGCTTTCTTT	CASSPGQLNTEAFF
TRBD2	TRBV5-1	.	TRBJ2-7	TGCGCCAGCAGCTTTGGTAGCGGGGGGGCCTACGAGCAGTACTTC	CASSFGSGGAYEQYF
.	TRBV28	.	TRBJ1-4	TGTGCCAGCAGTTCCACAGGTGAAAAACTGTTTTTT	CASSSTGEKLFF
.	TRBV5-5	.	TRBJ2-3	TGTGCCAGCAGCTTTCGCCCCAGCACAGATACGCAGTATTTT	CASSFRPSTDTQYF